Included here is one TCR beta chain sequence, with context. The antigen is unknown. This entry belongs to a study of monozygotic twins with inflammatory bowel disease. Study results and caveats: By inverse Simpson index, TCRbeta diversity was lower in IBD patients than in healthy co-twins.

TCRdb re-called the 5' RACE reads; every CDR3 protein appears as one record, without DNA. The sample has roughly 330,000 distinct CDR3 sequences; the top ten hold 2% to 2.5%. The CDR3 is 16 residues long. The germline gives CDR1 MNHEY, CDR2 SVGEGT. Sequencing input: blood. This chain connects TRBV6-2 or TRBV6-3 to TRBJ2-1; there is no DNA to check the TCRdb D call of TRBD2. This clonotype was sampled from a human donor with ulcerative colitis or Crohn's disease, or a healthy co-twin of an affected twin (not recorded which). CDR3 loop: CASTPPRTSGDNEQFF.